The following is a TCR beta chain sequence with its context. These data originate in a study of blood T cell repertoires in COVID-19. Study at large: Sources were T cells, B-cell-depleted T cells, or PBMCs; the material itself was cDNA or gDNA.

The CDR3 has 14 amino acids. In germline, CDR1 is LNHDA, CDR2 SQIVND (reference sequence). Trimming cost V 10 bases and J 2 bases; bases outside gene matches: 4. The protocol was immunoSEQ multiplex PCR, while the TCRdb copy is restricted to in-frame clones and leaves out a portion. The sample shows tens of thousands of clones, roughly 79% of them seen only once. The sequencing input was peripheral blood. The chain links TRBV19 to TRBJ2-2; the match to TRBD2 covers 10 bases. The source is a human donor in a cohort sampled during active COVID-19. The CDR3 here is CATGLATNTGELFF. In DNA form, the CDR3 reads TGTGCCACGGGACTAGCGACCAACACCGGGGAGCTGTTTTTT. The variable domain in full, completed from reference TRBV19 and TRBJ2-2, reads DGGITQSPKYLFRKEGQNVTLSCEQNLNHDAMYWYRQDPGQGLRLIYYSQIVNDFQKGDIAEGYSVSREKKESFPLTVTSAQKNPTAFYLCATGLATNTGELFFGEGSRLTVL.